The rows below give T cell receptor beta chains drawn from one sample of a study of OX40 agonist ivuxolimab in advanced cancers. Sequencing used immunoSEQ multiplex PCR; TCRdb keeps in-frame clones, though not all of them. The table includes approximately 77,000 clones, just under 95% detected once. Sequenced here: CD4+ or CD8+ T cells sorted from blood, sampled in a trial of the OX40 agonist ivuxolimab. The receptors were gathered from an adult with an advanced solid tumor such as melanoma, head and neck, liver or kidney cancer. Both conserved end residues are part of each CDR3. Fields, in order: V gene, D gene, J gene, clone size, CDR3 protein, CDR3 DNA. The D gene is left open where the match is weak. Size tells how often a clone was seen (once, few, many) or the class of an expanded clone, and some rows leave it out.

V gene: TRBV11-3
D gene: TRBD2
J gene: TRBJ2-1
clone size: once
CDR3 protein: CASSLGAGGPDEQFF
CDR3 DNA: TGTGCCAGCAGCTTAGGTGCGGGAGGGCCTGATGAGCAGTTCTTC

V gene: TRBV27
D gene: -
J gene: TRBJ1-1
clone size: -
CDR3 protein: CASGGAGAGTEAFF
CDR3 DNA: TGTGCCAGCGGGGGGGCGGGGGCGGGCACTGAAGCTTTCTTT

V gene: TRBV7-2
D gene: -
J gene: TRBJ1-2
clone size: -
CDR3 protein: CASSLGLNSGYTF
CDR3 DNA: TGTGCCAGCAGCTTAGGGCTCAATTCTGGCTACACCTTC

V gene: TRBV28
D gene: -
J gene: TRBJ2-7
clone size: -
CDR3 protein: CASSGGAVSYEQYF
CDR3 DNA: TGTGCCAGCAGTGGTGGGGCGGTCTCCTACGAGCAGTACTTC

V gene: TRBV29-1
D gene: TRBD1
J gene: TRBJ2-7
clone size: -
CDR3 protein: CSGTGLGYEQYF
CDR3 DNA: TGCAGCGGGACAGGGCTGGGCTACGAGCAGTACTTC

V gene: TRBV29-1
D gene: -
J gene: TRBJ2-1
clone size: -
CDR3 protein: CSAKRDASSYNEQFF
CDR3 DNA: TGCAGCGCTAAACGGGACGCTAGCTCCTACAATGAGCAGTTCTTC

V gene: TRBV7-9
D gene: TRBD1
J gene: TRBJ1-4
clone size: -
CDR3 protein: CASSLQGAGEKLFF
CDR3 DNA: TGTGCCAGCAGCTTACAGGGGGCCGGGGAAAAACTGTTTTTT

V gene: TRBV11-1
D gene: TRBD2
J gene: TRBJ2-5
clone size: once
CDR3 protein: CASSKSGLAGGIQETQYF
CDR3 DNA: TGTGCCAGCAGCAAGAGTGGACTAGCGGGGGGGATCCAAGAGACCCAGTACTTC

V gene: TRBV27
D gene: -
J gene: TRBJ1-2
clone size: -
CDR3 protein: CASSLSRDNYGYTF
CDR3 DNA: TGTGCCAGCAGTTTATCCAGGGATAACTATGGCTACACCTTC

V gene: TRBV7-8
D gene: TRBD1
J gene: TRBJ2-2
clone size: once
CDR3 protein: CASSLEQGGTGELFF
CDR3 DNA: TGTGCCAGCAGCTTAGAACAGGGGGGCACCGGGGAGCTGTTTTTT

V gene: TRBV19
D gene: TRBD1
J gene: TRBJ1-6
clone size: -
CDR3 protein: CASSPTGGADNSPLHF
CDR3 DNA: TGTGCCAGTAGCCCGACAGGGGGCGCAGATAATTCACCCCTCCACTTT

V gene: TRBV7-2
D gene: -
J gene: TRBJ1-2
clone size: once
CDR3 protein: CASRKDSNYGYTF
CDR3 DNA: TGTGCCAGCAGAAAGGACAGTAACTATGGCTACACCTTC

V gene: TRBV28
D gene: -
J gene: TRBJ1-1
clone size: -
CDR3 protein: CASSLGGHSGTEAFF
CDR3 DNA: TGTGCCAGCAGTTTGGGAGGGCACTCTGGGACTGAAGCTTTCTTT

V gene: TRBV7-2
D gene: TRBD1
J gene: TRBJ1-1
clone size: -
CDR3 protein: CASSARDSTLNTEAFF
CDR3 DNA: TGTGCCAGCAGCGCCCGGGACAGCACCCTGAACACTGAAGCTTTCTTT

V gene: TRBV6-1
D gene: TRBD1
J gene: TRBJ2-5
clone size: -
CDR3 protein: CASRATGFQETQYF
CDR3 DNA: TGTGCCAGCAGAGCGACAGGGTTTCAGGAGACCCAGTACTTC

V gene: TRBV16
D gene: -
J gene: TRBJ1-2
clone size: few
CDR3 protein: CASSQGQGNYGYTF
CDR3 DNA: TGTGCCAGCAGCCAAGGGCAGGGTAACTATGGCTACACCTTC

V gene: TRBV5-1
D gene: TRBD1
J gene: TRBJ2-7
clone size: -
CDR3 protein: CASSLSPGQAYEQYF
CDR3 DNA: TGCGCCAGCAGCTTGTCCCCGGGACAGGCCTACGAGCAGTACTTC

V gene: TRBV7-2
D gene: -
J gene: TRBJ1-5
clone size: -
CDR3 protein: CASSIGGPTYGSPQHF
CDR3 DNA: TGTGCCAGCAGTATCGGGGGACCCACGTACGGGTCGCCCCAGCATTTT

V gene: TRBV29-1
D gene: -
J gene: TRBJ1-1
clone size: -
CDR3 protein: CSVDWGTYTEAFF
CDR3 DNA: TGCAGCGTTGACTGGGGAACCTACACTGAAGCTTTCTTT

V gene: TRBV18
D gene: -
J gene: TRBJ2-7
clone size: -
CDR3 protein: CASSQSLEVYEQYF
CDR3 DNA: TGTGCCAGCTCACAGAGTCTGGAAGTCTACGAGCAGTACTTC

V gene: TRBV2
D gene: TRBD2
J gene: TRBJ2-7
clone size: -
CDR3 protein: CASSADRVGTSGSQQYF
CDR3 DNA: TGTGCCAGCAGTGCAGACAGGGTGGGGACTAGCGGGAGCCAGCAGTACTTC

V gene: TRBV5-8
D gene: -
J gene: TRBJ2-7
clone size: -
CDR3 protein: CASSLDRAYEQYF
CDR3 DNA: TGTGCCAGCAGCTTGGACAGGGCCTACGAGCAGTACTTC

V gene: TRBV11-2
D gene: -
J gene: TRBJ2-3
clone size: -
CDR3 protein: CASSLGDSHTDTQYF
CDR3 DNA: TGTGCCAGCAGCTTAGGGGACTCTCACACAGATACGCAGTATTTT

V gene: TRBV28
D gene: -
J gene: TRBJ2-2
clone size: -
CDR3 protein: CASTPPLGRVVTGELFF
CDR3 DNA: TGTGCCAGCACCCCTCCGCTAGGAAGGGTTGTCACCGGGGAGCTGTTTTTT

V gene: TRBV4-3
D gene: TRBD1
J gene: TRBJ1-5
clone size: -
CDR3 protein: CASSQDPGTEPSRPQHF
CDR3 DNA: TGCGCCAGCAGCCAAGACCCCGGGACAGAACCTTCAAGGCCCCAGCATTTT

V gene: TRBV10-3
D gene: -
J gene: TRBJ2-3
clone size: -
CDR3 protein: CAITGTWRSSPTQYF
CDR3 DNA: TGTGCCATCACAGGGACTTGGCGTTCGTCGCCTACGCAGTATTTT

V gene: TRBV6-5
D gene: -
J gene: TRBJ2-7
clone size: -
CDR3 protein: CASSSSGRSSYEQYF
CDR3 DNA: TGTGCCAGCAGTAGCTCGGGGAGGTCCTCCTACGAGCAGTACTTC

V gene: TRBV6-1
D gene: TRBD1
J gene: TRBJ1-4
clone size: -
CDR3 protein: CASSEAGTAYNEKLFF
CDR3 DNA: TGTGCCAGCAGTGAAGCCGGGACAGCCTATAATGAAAAACTGTTTTTT

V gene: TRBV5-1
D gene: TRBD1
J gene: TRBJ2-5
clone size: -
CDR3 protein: CASSITGVQETQYF
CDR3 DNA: TGCGCCAGCAGCATTACAGGGGTCCAAGAGACCCAGTACTTC

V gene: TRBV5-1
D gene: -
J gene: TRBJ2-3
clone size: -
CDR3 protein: CASSLLGLSSTDTQYF
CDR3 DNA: TGCGCCAGCAGCTTGTTGGGACTGTCTAGCACAGATACGCAGTATTTT

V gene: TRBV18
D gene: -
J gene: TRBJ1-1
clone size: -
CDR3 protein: CASSPGGANTEAFF
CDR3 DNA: TGTGCCAGCTCACCAGGGGGGGCGAACACTGAAGCTTTCTTT

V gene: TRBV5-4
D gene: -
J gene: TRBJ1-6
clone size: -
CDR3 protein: CASSLGGNENSPLHF
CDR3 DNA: TGTGCCAGCAGCCTAGGGGGGAACGAAAATTCACCCCTCCACTTT

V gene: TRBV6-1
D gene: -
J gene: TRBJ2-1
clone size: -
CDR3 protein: CASSESREIEQFF
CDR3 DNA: TGTGCCAGCAGTGAATCCAGGGAAATCGAGCAGTTCTTC

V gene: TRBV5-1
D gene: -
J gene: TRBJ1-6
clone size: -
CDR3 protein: CASSLAQGYNSPLHF
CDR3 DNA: TGCGCCAGCAGCTTGGCCCAGGGCTACAATTCACCCCTCCACTTT

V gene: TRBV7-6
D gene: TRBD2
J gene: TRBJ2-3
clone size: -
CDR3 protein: CASSLSGGWTDTQYF
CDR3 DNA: TGTGCCAGCAGCTTAAGCGGGGGCTGGACAGATACGCAGTATTTT

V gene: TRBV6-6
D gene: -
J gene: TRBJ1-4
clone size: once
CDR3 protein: CASSTIEKLFF
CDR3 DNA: TGTGCCAGCAGCACAATCGAAAAACTGTTTTTT

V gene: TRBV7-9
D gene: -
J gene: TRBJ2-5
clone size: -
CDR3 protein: CASSLVTGQETQYF
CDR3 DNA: TGTGCCAGCAGCTTAGTTACCGGACAAGAGACCCAGTACTTC

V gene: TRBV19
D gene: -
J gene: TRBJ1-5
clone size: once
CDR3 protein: CASSEMTLGDQPQHF
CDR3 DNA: TGTGCCAGTTCGGAGATGACTCTGGGCGATCAGCCCCAGCATTTT

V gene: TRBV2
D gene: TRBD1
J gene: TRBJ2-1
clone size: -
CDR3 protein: CASPGTGGPNEQFF
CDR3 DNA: TGTGCCAGCCCCGGGACAGGGGGCCCTAATGAGCAGTTCTTC

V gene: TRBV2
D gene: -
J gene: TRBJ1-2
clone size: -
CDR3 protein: CASSEDREGYTF
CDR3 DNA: TGTGCCAGCAGTGAAGACAGGGAGGGCTACACCTTC

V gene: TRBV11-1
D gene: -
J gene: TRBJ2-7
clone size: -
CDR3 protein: CASSLQPYEQYF
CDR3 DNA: TGTGCCAGCAGCTTACAGCCCTACGAGCAGTACTTC

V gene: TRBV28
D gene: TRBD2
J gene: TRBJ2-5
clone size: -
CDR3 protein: CASTVGRAQETQYF
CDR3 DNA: TGTGCCTCCACAGTCGGGAGGGCACAAGAGACCCAGTACTTC

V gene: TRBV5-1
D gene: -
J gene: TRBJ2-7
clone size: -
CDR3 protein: CASSLVAGQGYEQYF
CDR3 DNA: TGCGCCAGCAGCTTGGTGGCAGGGCAAGGTTACGAGCAGTACTTC

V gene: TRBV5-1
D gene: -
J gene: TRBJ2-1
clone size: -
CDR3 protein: CASSLESEQFF
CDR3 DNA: TGCGCCAGCAGCTTGGAGAGTGAGCAGTTCTTC

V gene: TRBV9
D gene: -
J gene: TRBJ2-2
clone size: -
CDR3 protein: CASRPGIGTNTGELFF
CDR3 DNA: TGTGCCAGCAGGCCCGGGATAGGGACGAACACCGGGGAGCTGTTTTTT

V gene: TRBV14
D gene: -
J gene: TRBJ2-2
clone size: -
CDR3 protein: CASSQSRRVVTGELFF
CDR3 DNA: TGTGCCAGCAGCCAATCGAGGCGGGTCGTCACCGGGGAGCTGTTTTTT

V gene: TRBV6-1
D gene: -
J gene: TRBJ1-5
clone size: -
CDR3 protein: CASIARPQHF
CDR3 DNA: TGTGCCAGCATCGCTCGGCCCCAGCATTTT

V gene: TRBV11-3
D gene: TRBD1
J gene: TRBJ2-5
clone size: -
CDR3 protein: CASSNPPTGGSRETQYF
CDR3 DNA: TGTGCCAGCAGCAATCCTCCGACAGGGGGGTCCCGGGAGACCCAGTACTTC

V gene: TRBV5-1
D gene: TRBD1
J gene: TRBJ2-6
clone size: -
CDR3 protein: CASSAGTGGAGANVLTF
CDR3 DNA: TGCGCCAGCAGTGCCGGGACAGGGGGCGCTGGGGCCAACGTCCTGACTTTC

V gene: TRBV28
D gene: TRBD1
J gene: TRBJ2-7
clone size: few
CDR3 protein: CASSLIQTGQGFDEQYF
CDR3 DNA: TGTGCCAGCAGTCTAATCCAAACGGGACAGGGATTCGACGAGCAGTACTTC

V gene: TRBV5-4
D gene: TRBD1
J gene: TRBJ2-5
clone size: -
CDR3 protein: CASSLGQGMEETQYF
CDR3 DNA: TGTGCCAGCAGCTTGGGACAGGGTATGGAAGAGACCCAGTACTTC

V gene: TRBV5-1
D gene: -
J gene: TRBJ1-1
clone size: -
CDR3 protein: CASSLQGMGTEAFF
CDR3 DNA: TGCGCCAGCAGCTTGCAGGGGATGGGCACTGAAGCTTTCTTT

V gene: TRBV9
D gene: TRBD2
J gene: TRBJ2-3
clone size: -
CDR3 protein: CASSAAGLAGAVDTQYF
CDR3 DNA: TGTGCCAGCAGCGCCGCGGGACTAGCGGGAGCGGTAGATACGCAGTATTTT

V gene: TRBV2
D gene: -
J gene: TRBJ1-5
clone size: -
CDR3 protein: CASTVPQEPQHF
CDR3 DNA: TGTGCCAGCACTGTCCCCCAGGAGCCCCAGCATTTT

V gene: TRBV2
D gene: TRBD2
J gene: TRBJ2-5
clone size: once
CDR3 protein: CASSAGGQETQYF
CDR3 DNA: TGTGCCAGCAGTGCGGGAGGACAAGAGACCCAGTACTTC